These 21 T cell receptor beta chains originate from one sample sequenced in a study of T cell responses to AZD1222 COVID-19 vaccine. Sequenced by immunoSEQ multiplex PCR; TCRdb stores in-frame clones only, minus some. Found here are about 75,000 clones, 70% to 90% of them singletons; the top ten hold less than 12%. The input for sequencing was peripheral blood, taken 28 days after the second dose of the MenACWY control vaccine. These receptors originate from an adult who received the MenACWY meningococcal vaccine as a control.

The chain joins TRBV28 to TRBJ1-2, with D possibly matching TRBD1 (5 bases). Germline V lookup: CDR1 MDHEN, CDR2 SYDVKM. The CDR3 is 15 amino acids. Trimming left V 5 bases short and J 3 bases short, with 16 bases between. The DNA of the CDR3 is TGTGCCAGCAGTCCCCGGACATCAAGACACTATGGCTACACCTTC. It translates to CASSPRTSRHYGYTF.

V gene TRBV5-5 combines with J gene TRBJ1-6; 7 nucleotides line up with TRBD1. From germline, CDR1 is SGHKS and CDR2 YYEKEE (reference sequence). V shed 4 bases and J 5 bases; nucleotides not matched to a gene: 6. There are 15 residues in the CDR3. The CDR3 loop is CASSPRQGDNSPLHF. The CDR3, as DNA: TGTGCCAGCAGCCCTAGACAGGGCGATAATTCACCCCTCCACTTT.

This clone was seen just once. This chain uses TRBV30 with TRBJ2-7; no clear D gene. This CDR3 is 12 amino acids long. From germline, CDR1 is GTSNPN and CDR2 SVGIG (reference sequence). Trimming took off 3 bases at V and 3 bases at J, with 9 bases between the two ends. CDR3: CAWSGPGYEQYF. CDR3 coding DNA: TGTGCCTGGAGCGGCCCTGGCTACGAGCAGTACTTC.

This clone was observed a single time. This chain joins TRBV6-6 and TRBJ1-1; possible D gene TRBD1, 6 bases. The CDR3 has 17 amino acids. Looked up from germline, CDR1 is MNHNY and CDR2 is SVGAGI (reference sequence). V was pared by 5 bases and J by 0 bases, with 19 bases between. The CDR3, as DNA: TGTGCCAGCAGTCCCCAGACAGGTGGGATTATGAACACTGAAGCTTTCTTT. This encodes CASSPQTGGIMNTEAFF.

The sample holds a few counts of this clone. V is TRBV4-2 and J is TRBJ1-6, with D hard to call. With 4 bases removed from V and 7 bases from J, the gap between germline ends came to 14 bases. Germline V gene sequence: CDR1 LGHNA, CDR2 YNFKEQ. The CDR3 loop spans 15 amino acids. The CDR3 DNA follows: TGTGCCAGCAGCCCGACCGGGGTTGGGAATTCACCCCTCCACTTT. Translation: CASSPTGVGNSPLHF.

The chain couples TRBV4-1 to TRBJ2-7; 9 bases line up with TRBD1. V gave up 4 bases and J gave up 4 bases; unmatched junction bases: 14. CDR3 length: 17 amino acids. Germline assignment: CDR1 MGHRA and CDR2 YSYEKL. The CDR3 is CASSRERETGGDYEQYF. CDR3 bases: TGCGCCAGCAGCCGGGAGAGGGAGACAGGGGGAGATTACGAGCAGTACTTC.

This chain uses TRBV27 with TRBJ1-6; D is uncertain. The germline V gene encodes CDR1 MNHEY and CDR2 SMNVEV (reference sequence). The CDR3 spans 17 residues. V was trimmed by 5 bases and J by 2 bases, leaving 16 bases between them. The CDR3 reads CASSMGLTSTYNSPLHF. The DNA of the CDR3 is TGTGCCAGCAGTATGGGCCTCACATCCACCTATAATTCACCCCTCCACTTT.

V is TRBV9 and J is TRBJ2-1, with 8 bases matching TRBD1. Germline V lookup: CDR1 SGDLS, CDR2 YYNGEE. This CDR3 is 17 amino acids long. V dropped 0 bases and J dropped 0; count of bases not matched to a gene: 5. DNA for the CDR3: TGTGCCAGCAGCGTAGGTGGGGGACAGGTCTCCTACAATGAGCAGTTCTTC. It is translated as CASSVGGGQVSYNEQFF.

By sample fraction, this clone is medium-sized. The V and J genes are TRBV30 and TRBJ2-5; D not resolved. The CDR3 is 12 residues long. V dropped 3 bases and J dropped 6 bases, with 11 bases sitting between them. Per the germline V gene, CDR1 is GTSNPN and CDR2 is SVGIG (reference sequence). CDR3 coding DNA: TGTGCCTGGAGCGACACGCTCCAGACCCAGTACTTC. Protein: CAWSDTLQTQYF. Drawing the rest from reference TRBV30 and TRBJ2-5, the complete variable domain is SQTIHQWPATLVQPVGSPLSLECTVEGTSNPNLYWYRQAAGRGLQLLFYSVGIGQISSEVPQNLSASRPQDRQFILSSKKLLLSDSGFYLCAWSDTLQTQYFGPGTRLLVL.

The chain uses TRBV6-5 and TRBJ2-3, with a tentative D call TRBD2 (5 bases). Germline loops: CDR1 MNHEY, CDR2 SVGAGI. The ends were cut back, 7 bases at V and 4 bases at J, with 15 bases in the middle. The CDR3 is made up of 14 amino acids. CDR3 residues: CASTASSLSDTQYF. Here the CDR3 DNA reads TGTGCCAGCACGGCTAGCAGTTTATCAGATACGCAGTATTTT.

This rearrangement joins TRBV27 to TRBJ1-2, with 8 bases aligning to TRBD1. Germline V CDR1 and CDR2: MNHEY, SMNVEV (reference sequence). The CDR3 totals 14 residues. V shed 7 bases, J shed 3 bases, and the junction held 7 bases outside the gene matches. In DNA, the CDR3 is TGTGCCAGCAAGCGACAGGGGTTGGACTATGGCTACACCTTC. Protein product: CASKRQGLDYGYTF.

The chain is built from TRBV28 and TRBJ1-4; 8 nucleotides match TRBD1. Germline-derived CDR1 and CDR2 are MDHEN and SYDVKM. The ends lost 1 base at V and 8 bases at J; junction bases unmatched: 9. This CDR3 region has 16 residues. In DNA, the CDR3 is TGTGCCAGCAGTTTATCGTTGGGACAGGTACTCGAAAAACTGTTTTTT. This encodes CASSLSLGQVLEKLFF. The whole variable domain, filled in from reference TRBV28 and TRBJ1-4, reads DVKVTQSSRYLVKRTGEKVFLECVQDMDHENMFWYRQDPGLGLRLIYFSYDVKMKEKGDIPEGYSVSREKKERFSLILESASTNQTSMYLCASSLSLGQVLEKLFFGSGTQLSVL.

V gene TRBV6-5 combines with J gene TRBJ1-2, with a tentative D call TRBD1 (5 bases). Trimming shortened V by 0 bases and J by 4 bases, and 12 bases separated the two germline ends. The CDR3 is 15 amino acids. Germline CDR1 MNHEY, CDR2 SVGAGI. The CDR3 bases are TGTGCCAGCAGTTACTCCCTCGACAGCCCCTATGGCTACACCTTC. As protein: CASSYSLDSPYGYTF.

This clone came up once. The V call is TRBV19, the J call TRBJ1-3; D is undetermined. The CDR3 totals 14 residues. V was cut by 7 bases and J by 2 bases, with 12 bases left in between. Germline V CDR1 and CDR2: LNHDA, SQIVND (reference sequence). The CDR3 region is CASIPDAAGNTIYF. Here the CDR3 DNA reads TGTGCCAGTATCCCCGACGCTGCTGGAAACACCATATATTTT.

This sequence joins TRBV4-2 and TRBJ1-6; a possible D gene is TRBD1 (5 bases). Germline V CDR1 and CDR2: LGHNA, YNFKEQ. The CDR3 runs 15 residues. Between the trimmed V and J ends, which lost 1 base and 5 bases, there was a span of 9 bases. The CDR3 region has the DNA TGTGCCAGCAGCCAAGTAGGGGTGGATAATTCACCCCTCCACTTT. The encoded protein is CASSQVGVDNSPLHF.

CDR3 sequence reads: CASSLEPPARANYGYTF. The CDR3 DNA follows: TGTGCCAGCAGCTTAGAACCCCCCGCCAGGGCTAACTATGGCTACACCTTC. V usage is TRBV11-2 and J usage is TRBJ1-2, with D tentatively TRBD1 (5 bases). This CDR3 spans 17 amino acids. Germline loops: CDR1 SGHAT, CDR2 FQNNGV. Trimming removed 0 bases from V and 0 bases from J, with 14 bases in between.

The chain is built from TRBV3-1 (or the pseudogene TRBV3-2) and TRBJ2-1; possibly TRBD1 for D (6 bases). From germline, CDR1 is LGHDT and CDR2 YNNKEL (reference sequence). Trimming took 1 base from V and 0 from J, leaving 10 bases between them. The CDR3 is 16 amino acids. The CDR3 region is CASSQGDTSSYNEQFF. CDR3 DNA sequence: TGTGCCAGCAGCCAAGGGGACACGAGCTCCTACAATGAGCAGTTCTTC.

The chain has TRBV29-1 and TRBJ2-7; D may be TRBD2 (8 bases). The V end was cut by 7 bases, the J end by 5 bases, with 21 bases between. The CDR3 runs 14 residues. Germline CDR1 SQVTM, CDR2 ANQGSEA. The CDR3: CSARGVAGPDEQYF. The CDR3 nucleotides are TGCAGCGCCAGGGGGGTAGCGGGGCCGGACGAGCAGTACTTC.

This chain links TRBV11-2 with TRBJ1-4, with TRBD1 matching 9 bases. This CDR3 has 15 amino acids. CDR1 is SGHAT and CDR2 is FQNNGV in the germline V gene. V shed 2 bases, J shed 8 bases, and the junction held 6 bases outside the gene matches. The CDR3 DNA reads TGTGCCAGCAGCTTATTTGGGACAGGGAGGGAAAAACTGTTTTTT. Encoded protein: CASSLFGTGREKLFF. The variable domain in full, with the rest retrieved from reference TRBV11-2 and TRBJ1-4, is EAGVAQSPRYKIIEKRQSVAFWCNPISGHATLYWYQQILGQGPKLLIQFQNNGVVDDSQLPKDRFSAERLKGVDSTLKIQPAKLEDSAVYLCASSLFGTGREKLFFGSGTQLSVL.

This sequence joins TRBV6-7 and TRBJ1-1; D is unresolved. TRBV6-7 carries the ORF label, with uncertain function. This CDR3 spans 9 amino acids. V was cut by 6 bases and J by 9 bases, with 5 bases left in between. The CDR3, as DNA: TGTGCCAGCAGACTCCAAGCTTTCTTT. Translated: CASRLQAFF.

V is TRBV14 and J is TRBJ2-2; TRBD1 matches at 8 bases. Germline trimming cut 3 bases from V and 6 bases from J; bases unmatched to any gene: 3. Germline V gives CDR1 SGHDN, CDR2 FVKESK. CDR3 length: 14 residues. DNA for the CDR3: TGTGCCAGCAGCCAGGACAGGGAGGCCGGGGAGCTGTTTTTT. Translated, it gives CASSQDREAGELFF.